Each of the 24 T cell receptor beta chains below was sequenced from the same sample in a study of T cell responses to AZD1222 COVID-19 vaccine. TCRdb's copy holds only in-frame clones and misses some; the assay was immunoSEQ multiplex PCR. The sample holds approximately 120,000 clones, more than 85% seen once. Sequenced here: peripheral blood, sampled on day 0 of AZD1222 vaccination. The receptor source for this set is an adult in good health.

This rearrangement joins TRBV2 to TRBJ1-4; D remains unclear. This CDR3 is built from 13 residues. V was clipped by 8 bases and J by 8 bases, with 15 bases between them. Germline CDR1 is SNHLY and CDR2 is FYNNEI. The CDR3 DNA is TGTGCCAGCGTTTCCCGTCTGGGGGAAAAACTGTTTTTT. Translating gives CASVSRLGEKLFF.

The chain links TRBV20-1 to TRBJ2-2; 9 bases are shared with TRBD1. V shed 3 bases, J shed 2 bases, and the junction held 10 bases outside the gene matches. Germline values: CDR1 DFQATT, CDR2 SNEGSKA (reference sequence). The CDR3 covers 17 residues. CDR3 sequence (DNA): TGCAGTGCTAGTTCCGGGACAGGGTTTCATAACACCGGGGAGCTGTTTTTT. It specifies CSASSGTGFHNTGELFF.

The gene calls are TRBV7-6 and TRBJ1-5, with D unclear. V lost 2 bases and J 7 bases, leaving 15 bases between the germline ends. This CDR3 is 15 amino acids long. CDR1 is SGHVS and CDR2 is FNYEAQ in the germline V gene. In DNA, the CDR3 is TGTGCCAGCAGCTTAACCGGACCCTCCAGGCAGCCCCAGCATTTT. It translates to CASSLTGPSRQPQHF.

The J gene is TRBJ2-2, the V gene TRBV27, with D possibly called TRBD1 or TRBD2 (6 bases each). Germline V CDR1 and CDR2: MNHEY, SMNVEV (reference sequence). Trimming left V 7 bases short and J 1 base short, with 19 bases between. The length of the CDR3 is 17 residues. The CDR3 DNA is TGTGCCAGCACCGGGGGTGGGGGCAGGGGGAACACCGGGGAGCTGTTTTTT. It specifies CASTGGGGRGNTGELFF.

J is TRBJ1-2 and V is TRBV19; 7 nucleotides line up with TRBD1. V was clipped by 5 bases and J by 4 bases; unmatched bases: 7. Per germline, CDR1 LNHDA and CDR2 SQIVND (reference sequence). The CDR3 spans 14 residues. CDR3 protein: CASSVRGVVYGYTF. The CDR3 nucleotides read TGTGCCAGTAGTGTCAGGGGGGTCGTCTATGGCTACACCTTC.

The V gene is TRBV18, the J gene TRBJ2-7; D is unclear. The germline gives CDR1 KGHSH, CDR2 LQKENI. Trimming pared 2 bases from V and 3 bases from J, leaving 8 bases between. The CDR3 runs to 13 residues. For the CDR3, the DNA is TGTGCCAGCTCACCAACGGACGGCTACGAGCAGTACTTC. Translation: CASSPTDGYEQYF.

V gene TRBV27 combines with J gene TRBJ1-2; possible D gene TRBD1, 5 bases. The CDR3 covers 13 residues. CDR1 MNHEY and CDR2 SMNVEV come from the germline V gene (reference sequence). The germline V and J ends were trimmed by 6 bases and 8 bases, with 16 bases remaining between them. The CDR3, as DNA: TGTGCCAGCAGCCCTGACAGTACGGAAGGCTACACCTTC. Its protein product is CASSPDSTEGYTF.

V is TRBV6-5 and J is TRBJ2-1; D might be TRBD1 (6 bases). The germline CDR1 and CDR2 sequences are MNHEY and SVGAGI. V shed 3 bases and J shed 4 bases, with 16 bases lying between them. The CDR3 spans 16 residues. CDR3 residues: CASSYTARGSYNEQFF. The CDR3 region has the DNA TGTGCCAGCAGTTATACAGCGAGGGGGTCTTACAATGAGCAGTTCTTC.

The CDR3 reads CASSEMAGVTDTQYF. The CDR3 nucleotides read TGTGCCAGCAGTGAAATGGCAGGGGTAACAGATACGCAGTATTTT. The chain links TRBV6-1 to TRBJ2-3, with TRBD1 as a possible D gene (6 bases). V was cut by 2 bases and J by 3 bases, with 12 bases left in between. From germline, CDR1 is MNHNS and CDR2 SASEGT. The CDR3 is 15 amino acids.

About this clone: Other nucleotide sequences in the sample specify the same CDR3. CDR3 amino acids: CASSLGGLGQPQHF. The CDR3 region has the DNA TGCGCCAGCAGCTTGGGAGGGCTTGGTCAGCCCCAGCATTTT. This chain connects TRBV5-1 to TRBJ1-5; D ambiguous. V was pared by 0 bases and J by 6 bases, with 10 bases between. Germline CDR1 SGHRS, CDR2 YFSETQ. CDR3 length equals 14 residues.

This chain connects TRBV5-6 to TRBJ2-7; 8 nucleotides agree with TRBD1. From germline, CDR1 is SGHDT and CDR2 YYEEEE. The CDR3 consists of 19 residues. Losses at the gene ends were 4 bases for V and 0 bases for J; bases not matched to a gene: 18. CDR3 sequence (DNA): TGTGCCAGCAGCCCCCATTATCCGAGGACAGGGCTTAACTCCTACGAGCAGTACTTC. Translation gives CASSPHYPRTGLNSYEQYF.

The V call is TRBV14, the J call TRBJ1-1, with no clear D. Trimming cost V 2 bases and J 7 bases, with 11 bases left between them. Germline CDR1 SGHDN, CDR2 FVKESK. This CDR3 spans 13 amino acids. This chain's CDR3 is CASSQFVMSEAFF. CDR3 DNA sequence: TGTGCCAGCAGCCAATTCGTGATGAGTGAAGCTTTCTTT.

The rearrangement uses TRBV5-1 and TRBJ1-1, with D uncertain. The CDR3 length is 15 residues. Trimming took off 2 bases at V and 0 bases at J, with 11 bases between the two ends. The germline CDR1 and CDR2 sequences are SGHRS and YFSETQ. CDR3 sequence: CASSFIPGLNTEAFF. CDR3 bases: TGCGCCAGCAGCTTTATTCCAGGCCTGAACACTGAAGCTTTCTTT.

The rearrangement uses TRBV30 and TRBJ2-3; D unclear. The CDR3 covers 13 residues. V was cut by 2 bases and J by 2 bases, with 8 bases left in between. Germline V CDR1 and CDR2: GTSNPN, SVGIG (reference sequence). The CDR3 bases are TGTGCCTGGAGTCCCCCGATCACAGATACGCAGTATTTT. Translating it yields CAWSPPITDTQYF.

The V gene is TRBV25-1, the J gene TRBJ1-4; TRBD1 is a possible D gene (6 bases). V was cut by 5 bases and J by 5 bases, with 18 bases left in between. Per germline, CDR1 MGHDK and CDR2 SYGVNS. This CDR3 comprises 16 residues. The CDR3 coding sequence is TGTGCCAGCAGTCCTGACAGGTTGCTACCGAATGAAAAACTGTTTTTT. Encoded protein: CASSPDRLLPNEKLFF.

This chain connects TRBV12-3 or TRBV12-4 to TRBJ1-1; D gene uncertain. The CDR3 covers 12 residues. Trimming removed 6 bases from V and 8 bases from J, with 13 bases in between. The CDR3 sequence: CASSLGRVEAFF. CDR3 in DNA: TGTGCCAGCAGCCTCGGACGGGTAGAAGCTTTCTTT.

This rearrangement joins TRBV5-1 to TRBJ2-7; D unclear. Germline V gene sequence: CDR1 SGHRS, CDR2 YFSETQ. The CDR3 contains 13 residues. V was cut by 2 bases and J by 4 bases, with 10 bases left in between. CDR3 loop: CASSFGSAYEQYF. The DNA of the CDR3 is TGCGCCAGCAGCTTCGGATCGGCGTACGAGCAGTACTTC.

The chain uses TRBV9 and TRBJ2-7; D is perhaps TRBD2 (6 bases). Trimming took off 4 bases at V and 2 bases at J, with 10 bases between the two ends. The germline CDR1 and CDR2 sequences are SGDLS and YYNGEE. This CDR3 contains 13 residues. For the CDR3, the DNA is TGTGCCAGCAGCCCCCCGGGGGCCTACGAGCAGTACTTC. This translates into CASSPPGAYEQYF.

V usage is TRBV6-1 and J usage is TRBJ2-1; no definite D call. Germline CDR1 is MNHNS and CDR2 is SASEGT. V was pared by 0 bases and J by 0 bases, with 15 bases between. This CDR3 region has 18 residues. CDR3 sequence: CASSEALVGATSYNEQFF. The CDR3 nucleotides read TGTGCCAGCAGTGAAGCGCTTGTAGGCGCTACCTCCTACAATGAGCAGTTCTTC.

The chain recombines TRBV27 with TRBJ2-3; D call uncertain. The CDR3 runs to 13 residues. The ends were cut back, 3 bases at V and 8 bases at J, with 12 bases in the middle. Germline values: CDR1 MNHEY, CDR2 SMNVEV (reference sequence). CDR3 protein: CASSFQTESTQYF. CDR3 in DNA: TGTGCCAGCAGTTTTCAGACTGAAAGTACGCAGTATTTT.

For this clone: The identical CDR3 is also encoded by other nucleotide sequences in the sample. The rearrangement links TRBV6-5 to TRBJ1-5, with TRBD1 matching over 12 bases. The V segment lost 4 bases and the J segment 7 bases; nucleotides outside the gene matches: 5. Germline-derived CDR1 and CDR2 are MNHEY and SVGAGI. The CDR3 loop spans 15 amino acids. CDR3 nucleotides: TGTGCCAGCAGTTCCGGGACAGGGGGCGAACAGCCCCAGCATTTT. The encoded protein is CASSSGTGGEQPQHF.

V and J are TRBV27 and TRBJ1-6; tentatively, D is TRBD1 (6 bases). Germline CDR1 and CDR2: MNHEY and SMNVEV (reference sequence). The CDR3 has 16 residues. V was pared by 3 bases and J by 6 bases, with 15 bases between. The CDR3 region is CASSFGGGLGNSPLHF. In DNA, the CDR3 is TGTGCCAGCAGTTTCGGAGGGGGTCTGGGTAATTCACCCCTCCACTTT.

The V gene is TRBV9, the J gene TRBJ1-6; no firm D call. From germline, CDR1 is SGDLS and CDR2 YYNGEE. The CDR3 has 13 amino acids. The V and J ends lost 0 bases and 5 bases respectively, with 3 bases between them. The CDR3 region has the DNA TGTGCCAGCAGCGTAGCGGATAATTCACCCCTCCACTTT. This sequence encodes CASSVADNSPLHF.

This chain links TRBV30 with TRBJ1-4, with D hard to call. Germline CDR1 GTSNPN, CDR2 SVGIG (reference sequence). Trimming took off 2 bases at V and 8 bases at J, with 12 bases between the two ends. This CDR3 is 13 amino acids long. CDR3 protein: CAWSSDASEKLFF. The DNA of the CDR3 is TGTGCCTGGAGTTCGGACGCTTCCGAAAAACTGTTTTTT.